This passage covers 27 T cell receptor beta chains from one sample sequenced in a study of T cells after yellow fever vaccination. MiXCR, run by TCRdb on the 5' RACE reads, gives a single entry per CDR3 protein. Of about 350,000 distinct CDR3 sequences in the sample, approximately 4% were seen once. Sequences were derived from PBMCs, sampled 5 days after the yellow fever booster vaccination. These receptors were collected from a man aged 18 to 29 who received the YFV17D yellow fever vaccine.

CDR3 coding DNA: TGTGCCAGCAGCTTAACGGCAGGGGGCAATGAAAAACTGTTTTTT. Protein product: CASSLTAGGNEKLFF. This chain joins TRBV7-2 and TRBJ1-4; 8 nucleotides line up with TRBD1. The CDR3 has 15 amino acids. Looked up from germline, CDR1 is SGHTA and CDR2 is FQGNSA. The V gene end was trimmed by 2 bases and the J gene end by 5 bases; junction bases not matched to a gene: 4.

The genes are TRBV13 and TRBJ1-4; D remains ambiguous. The germline V gene has CDR1 PRHDT and CDR2 FYEKMQ (reference sequence). The ends were cut back, 2 bases at V and 7 bases at J, with 8 bases in the middle. The length of the CDR3 is 13 residues. This CDR3 reads CASSLSNSEKLFF. CDR3 nucleotides: TGTGCCAGCAGCTTAAGCAACAGTGAAAAACTGTTTTTT.

V gene TRBV3-1 combines with J gene TRBJ2-3, with TRBD2 identical over 8 bases. CDR1 is LGHDT and CDR2 is YNNKEL in the germline V gene (reference sequence). The CDR3 runs to 16 residues. J gave up 5 bases and V 1 base, and 8 bases lay outside the gene matches. DNA for the CDR3: TGTGCCAGCAGCCAAGCACATAGCGGGGCTCGAGATACGCAGTATTTT. Amino acids: CASSQAHSGARDTQYF.

This clonotype was observed a handful of times. This chain joins TRBV3-1 and TRBJ1-3; tentatively, D is TRBD1 (6 bases). Trimming stripped 2 bases from V and 0 bases from J, with 14 bases between. Germline V gene lookup returns CDR1 LGHDT and CDR2 YNNKEL (reference sequence). This CDR3 is 17 amino acids long. Here the CDR3 DNA reads TGTGCCAGCAGCCAACGAGTGTTAGGGGGCTCTGGAAACACCATATATTTT. This translates into CASSQRVLGGSGNTIYF.

This clonotype has a count of ten or more. The chain has TRBV4-1 and TRBJ2-2, with no clear D. Germline V lookup: CDR1 MGHRA, CDR2 YSYEKL. The CDR3 totals 13 residues. V lost 5 bases to trimming and J lost 7 bases, with 11 bases between them. The CDR3 DNA follows: TGCGCCAGCAGCACTGAAAGGGTCGGGGAGCTGTTTTTT. Translated: CASSTERVGELFF.

This clonotype was observed many times. CDR3 nucleotide sequence: TGTGCCAGCAGCCAGACAGGAACTCCGACTTTCTTT. The encoded protein is CASSQTGTPTFF. V is TRBV3-1 and J is TRBJ1-1; D is perhaps TRBD1 (6 bases). V was clipped by 3 bases and J by 12 bases, with 14 bases between them. The CDR3 covers 12 residues. Germline assignment: CDR1 LGHDT and CDR2 YNNKEL (reference sequence).

The rearrangement links TRBV20-1 to TRBJ2-1; maybe TRBD1 (6 bases). V was pared by 0 bases and J by 5 bases, with 17 bases between. This CDR3 is built from 16 residues. Germline-derived CDR1 and CDR2 are DFQATT and SNEGSKA (reference sequence). Here the CDR3 reads CSARDRWGLGDNEQFF. DNA for the CDR3: TGCAGTGCTAGAGATCGTTGGGGGCTAGGCGACAATGAGCAGTTCTTC.

In this sample, this clonotype turned up a few times. The chain combines TRBV27 with TRBJ2-1; D is perhaps TRBD1 or TRBD2 (5 bases each). Germline V gene sequence: CDR1 MNHEY, CDR2 SMNVEV (reference sequence). V lost 7 bases to trimming and J lost 3 bases, with 16 bases between them. The CDR3 covers 15 residues. Here the CDR3 DNA reads TGTGCCAGCATTGGTGGGGGTTCTCTCTACAATGAGCAGTTCTTC. This sequence encodes CASIGGGSLYNEQFF.

This clonotype was found a few times. The J gene is TRBJ2-3, the V gene TRBV7-2; 11 bases fit TRBD2. The CDR3 is 18 amino acids. With V trimmed by 1 base and J by 0 bases, 6 bases remained unmatched. CDR1 and CDR2 (germline): SGHTA, FQGNSA. CDR3 in DNA: TGTGCCAGCAGCTTAGTAGGGCTAGCGGGGGGTAGCACAGATACGCAGTATTTT. Protein: CASSLVGLAGGSTDTQYF.

This clonotype was recorded a few times. The chain has TRBV5-1 and TRBJ1-1; 7 bases are a match to TRBD1. The germline V gene has CDR1 SGHRS and CDR2 YFSETQ. Trimming at V came to 4 bases and at J to 1 base, leaving 10 bases not matched to a gene. The CDR3 has 16 residues. In nucleotides, the CDR3 is TGCGCCAGCAGCGATTACAGGGGCATTGGGAACACTGAAGCTTTCTTT. Encoded protein: CASSDYRGIGNTEAFF.

This clonotype was picked up a small number of times. This chain connects TRBV4-1 to TRBJ2-1, with 9 bases lining up with TRBD2. CDR1 is MGHRA, CDR2 YSYEKL, per germline. Trimming took 0 bases from V and 0 from J; bases not matched to a gene: 9. This CDR3 comprises 19 residues. The CDR3 nucleotides read TGCGCCAGCAGCCAAGATCGTCTAGCGGGGCCTAGCTCCTACAATGAGCAGTTCTTC. Translated, it gives CASSQDRLAGPSSYNEQFF.

This clonotype has more than one count but fewer than ten. The V gene is TRBV4-1, the J gene TRBJ1-2; D gene uncertain. The V end was cut by 2 bases, the J end by 4 bases, with 8 bases between. This CDR3 has 13 residues. In germline, CDR1 is MGHRA, CDR2 YSYEKL. The CDR3 region has the DNA TGCGCCAGCAGCCAAAGAGGGATCTATGGCTACACCTTC. Translating it yields CASSQRGIYGYTF.

Ten or more counts support this clonotype. V and J are TRBV4-3 and TRBJ2-2; 7 bases line up with TRBD1. Trimming took 2 bases from V and 0 from J; bases not matched to a gene: 9. The CDR3 extends over 18 amino acids. Germline assignment: CDR1 LGHNA and CDR2 YSLEER. The CDR3 region is CASSQSLTGIPNTGELFF. Written as DNA, the CDR3 is TGCGCCAGCAGCCAATCTCTGACAGGGATCCCGAACACCGGGGAGCTGTTTTTT.

This clonotype was counted ten times or more. The J gene is TRBJ2-7, the V gene TRBV3-1; 11 bases map to TRBD2. The CDR3 is 16 amino acids. Per germline, CDR1 LGHDT and CDR2 YNNKEL (reference sequence). V shed 4 bases and J 2 bases; nucleotides not matched to a gene: 7. The DNA of the CDR3 is TGTGCCAGCAGCCCAGAAGGGACTAGCGGTGCCTACGAGCAGTACTTC. Its protein is CASSPEGTSGAYEQYF.

This clonotype has ten or more counts. This chain connects TRBV20-1 to TRBJ2-3; D might be TRBD1 (6 bases). Trimming removed 3 bases at V and 4 bases at J, with 8 bases between. This CDR3 has 12 amino acids. Germline V lookup: CDR1 DFQATT, CDR2 SNEGSKA (reference sequence). In DNA form, the CDR3 reads TGCAGTGCTAGGGGGGCCTCAGATACGCAGTATTTT. It encodes CSARGASDTQYF.

The chain has TRBV6-6 and TRBJ2-5; TRBD2 aligns across 15 bases. Germline loops: CDR1 MNHNY, CDR2 SVGAGI (reference sequence). The CDR3 is 17 residues long. The trim removed 11 bases at V and 5 bases at J, leaving 15 bases unmatched. CDR3 sequence (DNA): TGTGCCGGAGGGACTAGCGGGGGGCCGGAGTCGTTGGAGACCCAGTACTTC. Its translation: CAGGTSGGPESLETQYF.

V gene TRBV11-2 combines with J gene TRBJ1-3, with D possibly TRBD1 on 5 matching bases. The CDR3 is made up of 16 amino acids. Germline V gene lookup returns CDR1 SGHAT and CDR2 FQNNGV. Trimming shortened V by 5 bases and J by 2 bases, and 16 bases separated the two germline ends. The CDR3 DNA reads TGTGCCAGCAGCATAGGGTTCGGGACGGCTGGAAACACCATATATTTT. Translating it yields CASSIGFGTAGNTIYF.

This chain links TRBV20-1 with TRBJ2-5; D is possibly TRBD1 or TRBD2 (5 bases each). The germline V gene has CDR1 DFQATT and CDR2 SNEGSKA (reference sequence). The CDR3 is 14 residues long. As DNA, the CDR3 is TGCAGCGTCAATGGGGCCGGAGGCCAAGAGACCCAGTACTTC. Translation gives CSVNGAGGQETQYF.

This clonotype was picked up a small number of times. The chain joins TRBV10-2 to TRBJ2-3; 8 bases line up with TRBD1. Germline V gene sequence: CDR1 WSHSY, CDR2 SAAADI. V lost 4 bases to trimming and J lost 5 bases; unmatched junction nucleotides: 5. The CDR3 length is 14 residues. The CDR3 reads CASSVSGTGDTQYF. Written as DNA, the CDR3 is TGCGCCAGCAGTGTCTCCGGGACAGGAGATACGCAGTATTTT.

The chain employs TRBV4-1 and TRBJ2-5, with D hard to call. The V gene's germline CDR1 is MGHRA and CDR2 YSYEKL. CDR3 length equals 13 residues. V lost 1 base and J lost 5, with 8 bases in between. The CDR3, as DNA: TGCGCCAGCAGCCAAGGGAATTGGGAGACCCAGTACTTC. It yields the protein CASSQGNWETQYF.

In this sample, this clonotype turned up a few times. J is TRBJ2-7 and V is TRBV6-2 or TRBV6-3; 12 bases fit TRBD2. Looked up from germline, CDR1 is MNHEY and CDR2 is SVGEGT. The CDR3 spans 19 residues. The V segment lost 3 bases and the J segment 2 bases; nucleotides outside the gene matches: 14. The CDR3 protein is CASSYSATGTSGLTYEQYF. The CDR3 nucleotides are TGTGCCAGCAGTTATTCAGCCACCGGGACTAGCGGGTTAACCTACGAGCAGTACTTC.

The rearrangement links TRBV6-5 to TRBJ1-1; possibly TRBD1 for D (6 bases). This CDR3 comprises 14 residues. V shed 0 bases and J shed 8 bases, with 13 bases lying between them. Germline CDR1 and CDR2: MNHEY and SVGAGI. The CDR3 DNA follows: TGTGCCAGCAGTTACTCGGTCACAGGGAGGGAAGCTTTCTTT. Its protein is CASSYSVTGREAFF.

In this sample, this clonotype turned up many times. Germline and junction disagree at one end, which may indicate a read error. The rearrangement links TRBV30 to TRBJ2-3; D gene uncertain. CDR3 length: 11 residues. Germline CDR1 GTSNPN, CDR2 SVGIG (reference sequence). The CDR3 here is CAWSGTNTQYF. The CDR3 nucleotides are TGTGCCTGGAGTGGCACAAATACGCAGTATTTT.

The J gene is TRBJ2-4, the V gene TRBV5-6, with 7 bases that match TRBD2. Unmatched junction bases numbered 9, after V lost 4 bases and J lost 8 bases. The length of the CDR3 is 14 residues. CDR1 SGHDT and CDR2 YYEEEE come from the germline V gene. This chain's CDR3 is CASSTRSGGYIQYF. In DNA, the CDR3 is TGTGCCAGCAGCACACGTTCGGGGGGATACATTCAGTACTTC.

The rearrangement uses TRBV24-1 and TRBJ1-1; no definite D call. Germline CDR1 KGHDR, CDR2 SFDVKD. The V end was cut by 5 bases, the J end by 4 bases, with 10 bases between. There are 13 residues in the CDR3. CDR3 protein: CATSVAGRTEAFF. CDR3 DNA sequence: TGTGCCACCAGTGTGGCTGGGCGCACTGAAGCTTTCTTT.

V is TRBV29-1 and J is TRBJ1-2, with unresolved D. This CDR3 is built from 11 residues. Germline values: CDR1 SQVTM, CDR2 ANQGSEA. The V and J ends lost 7 bases and 4 bases respectively, with 10 bases between them. CDR3 in DNA: TGCAGCGGGGTTGAGGGCTATGGCTACACCTTC. This translates into CSGVEGYGYTF. The entire variable domain, with the rest obtained from reference TRBV29-1 and TRBJ1-2, is as follows: SAVISQKPSRDICQRGTSLTIQCQVDSQVTMMFWYRQQPGQSLTLIATANQGSEATYESGFVIDKFPISRPNLTFSTLTVSNMSPEDSSIYLCSGVEGYGYTFGSGTRLTVV.

This clonotype has at least ten counts. The chain recombines TRBV6-5 with TRBJ1-2; D is ambiguous. V was clipped by 0 bases and J by 2 bases, with 4 bases between them. This CDR3 has 13 amino acids. Germline CDR1 reads MNHEY; CDR2 reads SVGAGI. The CDR3 spells CASSYSDNYGYTF. In DNA, the CDR3 is TGTGCCAGCAGTTACTCCGACAACTATGGCTACACCTTC.